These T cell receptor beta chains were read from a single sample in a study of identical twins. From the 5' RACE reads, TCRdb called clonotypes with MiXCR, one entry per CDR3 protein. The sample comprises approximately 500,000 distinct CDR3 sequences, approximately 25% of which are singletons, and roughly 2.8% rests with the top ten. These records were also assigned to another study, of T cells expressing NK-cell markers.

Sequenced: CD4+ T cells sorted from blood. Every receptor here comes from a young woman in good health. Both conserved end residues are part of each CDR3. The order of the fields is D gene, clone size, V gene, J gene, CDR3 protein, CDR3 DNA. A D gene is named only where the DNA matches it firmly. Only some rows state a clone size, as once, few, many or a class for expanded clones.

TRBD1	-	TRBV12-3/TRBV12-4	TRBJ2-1	CASSFHQGQGSYNEQFF	TGTGCCAGCAGTTTTCATCAGGGACAGGGTTCCTACAATGAGCAGTTCTTC
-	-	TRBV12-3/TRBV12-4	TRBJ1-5	CASLPVVISTQHF	TGTGCCAGCCTCCCGGTGGTTATCAGCACCCAGCATTTT
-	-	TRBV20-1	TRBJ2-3	CSALTSSFLTDTQYF	TGCAGTGCTTTAACGTCTAGCTTTTTGACAGATACGCAGTATTTT
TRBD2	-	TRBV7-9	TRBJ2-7	CASSPTSGGPYEQYF	TGTGCCAGCAGCCCGACTAGCGGGGGACCCTACGAGCAGTACTTC
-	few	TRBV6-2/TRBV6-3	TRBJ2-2	CASSSRTTTNTGELFF	TGTGCCAGCAGTTCTCGGACGACTACGAACACCGGGGAGCTGTTTTTT
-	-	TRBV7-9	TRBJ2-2	CASSFGGSTGELFF	TGTGCCAGCAGCTTCGGCGGTAGCACCGGGGAGCTGTTTTTT
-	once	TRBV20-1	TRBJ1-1	CSARDRIINTEAFF	TGCAGTGCTAGGGACAGAATCATAAACACTGAAGCTTTCTTT
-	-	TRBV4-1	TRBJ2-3	CASSPLGGPTDTQYF	TGCGCCAGCAGCCCTTTGGGGGGGCCGACAGATACGCAGTATTTT
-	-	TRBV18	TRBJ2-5	CASSPPELSEETQYF	TGTGCCAGCTCACCACCCGAACTTTCCGAAGAGACCCAGTACTTC
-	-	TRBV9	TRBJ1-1	CASSVEATLNTEAFF	TGTGCCAGCAGCGTCGAAGCGACCTTGAACACTGAAGCTTTCTTT
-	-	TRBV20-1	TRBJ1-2	CSARFKEHGYTF	TGCAGTGCTAGGTTTAAGGAGCACGGCTACACCTTC
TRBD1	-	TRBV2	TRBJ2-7	CASAKGQGDYEQYF	TGTGCCAGCGCGAAAGGACAGGGTGACTACGAGCAGTACTTC
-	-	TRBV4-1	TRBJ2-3	CASSQASGVTDTQYF	TGCGCCAGCAGCCAAGCCTCAGGGGTTACAGATACGCAGTATTTT
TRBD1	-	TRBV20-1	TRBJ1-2	CSATQGTGGSNGYTF	TGCAGTGCAACCCAAGGAACAGGGGGTTCGAATGGCTACACCTTC
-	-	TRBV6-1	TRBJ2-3	CASSGVQGLGADTQYF	TGTGCCAGCAGTGGAGTACAGGGTCTTGGTGCAGATACGCAGTATTTT
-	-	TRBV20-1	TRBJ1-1	CSSRRGNTEAFF	TGCAGTTCTAGGCGTGGTAACACTGAAGCTTTCTTT
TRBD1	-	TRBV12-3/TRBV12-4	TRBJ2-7	CASSRQGASSYEQYF	TGTGCCAGCAGCCGCCAGGGGGCAAGTTCCTACGAGCAGTACTTC
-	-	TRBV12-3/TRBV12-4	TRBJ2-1	CASSPLSQAGGRNEQFF	TGTGCCAGCAGTCCCCTTAGCCAGGCCGGGGGCCGGAATGAGCAGTTCTTC
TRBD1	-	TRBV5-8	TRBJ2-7	CASSFMTGASYEQYF	TGTGCCAGCAGCTTTATGACAGGGGCTTCCTACGAGCAGTACTTC
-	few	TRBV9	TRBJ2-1	CASSVGAGATYNEQFF	TGTGCCAGCAGCGTAGGGGCGGGGGCTACCTACAATGAGCAGTTCTTC
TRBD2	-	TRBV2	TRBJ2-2	CASRAGTSDSNTGELFF	TGTGCCAGCAGAGCCGGGACTAGCGATTCGAACACCGGGGAGCTGTTTTTT
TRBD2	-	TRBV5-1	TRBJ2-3	CASSLFLAGSTIDTQYF	TGCGCCAGCAGCTTATTTTTAGCGGGATCTACGATAGATACGCAGTATTTT
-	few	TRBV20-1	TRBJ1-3	CSAQRDSSSGNTIYF	TGCAGTGCTCAAAGGGACTCGAGCTCTGGAAACACCATATATTTT
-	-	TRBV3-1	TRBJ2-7	CASSHLASRWEQYF	TGTGCCAGCAGCCACCTGGCTTCACGGTGGGAGCAGTACTTC
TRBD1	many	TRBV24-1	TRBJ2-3	CATSEAGTGNTQYF	TGTGCCACCAGTGAAGCTGGGACAGGGAATACGCAGTATTTT
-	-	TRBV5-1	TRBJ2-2	CASSLGRESRETGELFF	TGCGCCAGCAGTTTGGGTAGGGAGAGTCGGGAAACCGGGGAGCTGTTTTTT
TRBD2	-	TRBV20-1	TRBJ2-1	CSASFSGGRYNEQFF	TGCAGTGCTTCCTTTAGCGGGGGGCGTTACAATGAGCAGTTCTTC
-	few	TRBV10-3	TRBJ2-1	CAISERSNEQFF	TGTGCCATCAGTGAAAGGAGCAATGAGCAGTTCTTC
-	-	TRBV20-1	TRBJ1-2	CSAGGSVGNYGYTF	TGCAGTGCCGGAGGTTCCGTCGGTAACTATGGCTACACCTTC
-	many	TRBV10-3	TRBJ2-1	CAISESGTRNEQFF	TGTGCCATCAGTGAGTCGGGGACGCGCAATGAGCAGTTCTTC
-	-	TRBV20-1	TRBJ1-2	CSARDHDGGAQSGYTF	TGCAGTGCTAGAGATCACGACGGGGGGGCCCAATCTGGCTACACCTTC
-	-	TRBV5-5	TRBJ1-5	CASSSEGRQPQHF	TGTGCCAGCAGCTCGGAAGGGCGGCAGCCCCAGCATTTT
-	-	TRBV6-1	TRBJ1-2	CASRQEVPYGYTF	TGTGCCAGCAGACAGGAGGTCCCTTATGGCTACACCTTC
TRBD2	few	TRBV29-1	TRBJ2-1	CSRTSGSSYNEQFF	TGCAGCCGGACTAGTGGGAGTTCCTACAATGAGCAGTTCTTC
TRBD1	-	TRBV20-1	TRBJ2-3	CSAGQESDTQYF	TGCAGTGCTGGACAGGAGTCAGATACGCAGTATTTT
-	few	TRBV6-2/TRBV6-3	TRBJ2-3	CASRDNTDTQYF	TGTGCCAGCAGGGACAACACAGATACGCAGTATTTT
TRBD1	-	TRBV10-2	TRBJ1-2	CASGRQGLVYGYTF	TGCGCCAGCGGGCGACAGGGGTTGGTCTATGGCTACACCTTC
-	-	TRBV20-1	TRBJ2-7	CSAKRGSILEQYF	TGCAGTGCTAAGAGGGGCAGCATCCTCGAGCAGTACTTC
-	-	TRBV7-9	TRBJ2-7	CASSPRRLRGVEQYF	TGTGCCAGCAGCCCCCGACGACTTAGAGGGGTCGAGCAGTACTTC
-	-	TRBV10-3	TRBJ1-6	CAISESWERSPLHF	TGTGCCATCAGTGAGTCTTGGGAACGGTCACCCCTCCACTTT
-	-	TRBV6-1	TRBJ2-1	CASSATGTLSYNEQFF	TGTGCCAGCAGTGCGACCGGGACGCTTTCCTACAATGAGCAGTTCTTC
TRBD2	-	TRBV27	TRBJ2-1	CASSSILAGAYNEQFF	TGTGCCAGCAGTTCGATACTAGCGGGAGCCTACAATGAGCAGTTCTTC
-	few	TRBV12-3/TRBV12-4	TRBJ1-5	CASSALGGRQPQHF	TGTGCCAGCAGTGCCCTTGGAGGGCGGCAGCCCCAGCATTTT
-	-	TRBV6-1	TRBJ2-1	CATQGGLANEQFF	TGTGCCACCCAGGGGGGCCTAGCCAATGAGCAGTTCTTC
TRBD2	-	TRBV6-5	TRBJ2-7	CASSYSSGGAYEQYF	TGTGCCAGCAGTTACTCGAGCGGGGGCGCCTACGAGCAGTACTTC
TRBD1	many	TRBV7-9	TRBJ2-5	CASSLVLDRLGETQYF	TGTGCCAGCAGCTTAGTTTTGGACAGGCTAGGTGAGACCCAGTACTTC
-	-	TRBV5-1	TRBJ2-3	CASSPMFVDTQYF	TGCGCCAGCAGCCCTATGTTTGTTGATACGCAGTATTTT
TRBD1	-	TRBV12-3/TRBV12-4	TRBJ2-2	CASSPSTGWKNTGELFF	TGTGCCAGCAGTCCTTCGACAGGGTGGAAGAACACCGGGGAGCTGTTTTTT
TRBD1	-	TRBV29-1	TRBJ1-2	CSVHLTGDNYGYTF	TGCAGCGTCCACCTGACAGGGGACAACTATGGCTACACCTTC
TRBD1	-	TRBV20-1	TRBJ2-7	CSATDDRVGEQYF	TGCAGTGCCACCGACGACAGGGTGGGAGAGCAGTACTTC
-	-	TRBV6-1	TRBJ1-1	CASRPPSIRGFMNTEAFF	TGTGCCAGCAGACCCCCGAGCATTAGGGGTTTCATGAACACTGAAGCTTTCTTT
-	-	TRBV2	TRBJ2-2	CASKGLRESGELFF	TGTGCCAGCAAGGGACTTCGGGAGTCCGGGGAGCTGTTTTTT